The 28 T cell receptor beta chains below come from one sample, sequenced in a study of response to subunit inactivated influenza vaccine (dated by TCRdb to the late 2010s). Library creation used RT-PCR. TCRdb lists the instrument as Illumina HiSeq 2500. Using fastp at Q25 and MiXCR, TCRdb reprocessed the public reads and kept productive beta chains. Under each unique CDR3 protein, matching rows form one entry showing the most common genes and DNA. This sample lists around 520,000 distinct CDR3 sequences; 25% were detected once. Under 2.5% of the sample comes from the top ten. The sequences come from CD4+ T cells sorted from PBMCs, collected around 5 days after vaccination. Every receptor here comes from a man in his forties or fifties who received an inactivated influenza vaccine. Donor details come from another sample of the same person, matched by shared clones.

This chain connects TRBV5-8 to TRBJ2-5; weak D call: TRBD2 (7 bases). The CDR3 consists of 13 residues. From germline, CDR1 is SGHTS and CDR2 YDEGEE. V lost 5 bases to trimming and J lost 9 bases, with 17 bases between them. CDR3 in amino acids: CASRTGGPGAQYF. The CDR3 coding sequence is TGTGCCAGCAGAACGGGGGGCCCTGGGGCCCAGTACTTC. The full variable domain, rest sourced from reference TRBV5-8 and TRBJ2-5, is EAGVTQSPTHLIKTRGQQATLRCSPISGHTSVYWYQQALGLGLQFLLWYDEGEERNRGNFPPRFSGRQFPNYSSELNVNALELEDSALYLCASRTGGPGAQYFGPGTRLLVL.

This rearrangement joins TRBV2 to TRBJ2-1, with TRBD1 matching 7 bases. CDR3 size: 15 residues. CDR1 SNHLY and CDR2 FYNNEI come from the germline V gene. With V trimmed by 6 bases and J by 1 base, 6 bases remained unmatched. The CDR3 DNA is TGTGCCAGCAGCCTTCGGACAGGTTCCTACAATGAGCAGTTCTTC. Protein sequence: CASSLRTGSYNEQFF.

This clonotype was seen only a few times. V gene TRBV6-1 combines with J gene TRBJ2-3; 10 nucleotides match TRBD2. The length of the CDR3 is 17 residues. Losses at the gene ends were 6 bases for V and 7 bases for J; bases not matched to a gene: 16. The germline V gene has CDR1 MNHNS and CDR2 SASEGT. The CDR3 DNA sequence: TGTGCCAGCAGAGTCAGCGGGGGGGGATTAGCGATACATACGCAGTATTTT. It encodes CASRVSGGGLAIHTQYF.

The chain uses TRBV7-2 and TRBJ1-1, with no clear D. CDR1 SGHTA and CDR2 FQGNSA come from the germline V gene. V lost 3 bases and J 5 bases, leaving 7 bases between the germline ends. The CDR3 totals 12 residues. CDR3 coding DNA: TGTGCCAGCAGCTTCGGCAGGACTGAAGCTTTCTTT. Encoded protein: CASSFGRTEAFF.

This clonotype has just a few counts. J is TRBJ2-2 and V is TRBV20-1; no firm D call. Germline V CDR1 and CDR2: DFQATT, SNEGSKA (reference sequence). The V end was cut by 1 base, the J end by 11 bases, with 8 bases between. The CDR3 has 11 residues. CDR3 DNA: TGCAGTGCTAGAGGGCTTACTGAGCTGTTTTTT. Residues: CSARGLTELFF.

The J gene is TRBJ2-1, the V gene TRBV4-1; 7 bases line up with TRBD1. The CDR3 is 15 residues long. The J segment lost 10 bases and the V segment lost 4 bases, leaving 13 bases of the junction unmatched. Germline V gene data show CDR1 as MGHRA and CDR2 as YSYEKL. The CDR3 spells CASSPRPPRTGEQFF. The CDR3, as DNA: TGCGCCAGCAGCCCACGCCCACCCCGGACAGGCGAGCAGTTCTTC.

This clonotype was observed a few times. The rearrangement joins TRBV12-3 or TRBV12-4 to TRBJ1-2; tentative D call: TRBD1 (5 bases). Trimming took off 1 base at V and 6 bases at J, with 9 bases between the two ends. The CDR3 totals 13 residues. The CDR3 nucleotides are TGTGCCAGCAGTTTAGTCCCAGGGAATGGCTACACCTTC. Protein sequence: CASSLVPGNGYTF.

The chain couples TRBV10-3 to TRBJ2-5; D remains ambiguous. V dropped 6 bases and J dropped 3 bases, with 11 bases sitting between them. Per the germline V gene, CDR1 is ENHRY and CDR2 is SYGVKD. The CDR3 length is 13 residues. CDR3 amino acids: CAISVDGKETQYF. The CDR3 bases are TGTGCCATCAGCGTAGACGGTAAAGAGACCCAGTACTTC.

The CDR3 is CASSFNSGRVYGYTF. CDR3 bases: TGTGCCAGCAGTTTTAATTCAGGCAGGGTGTATGGCTACACCTTC. The V gene is TRBV12-3 or TRBV12-4, the J gene TRBJ1-2; perhaps TRBD1 as D (5 bases). The V and J ends lost 3 bases and 5 bases respectively, with 16 bases between them. CDR3 size: 15 residues.

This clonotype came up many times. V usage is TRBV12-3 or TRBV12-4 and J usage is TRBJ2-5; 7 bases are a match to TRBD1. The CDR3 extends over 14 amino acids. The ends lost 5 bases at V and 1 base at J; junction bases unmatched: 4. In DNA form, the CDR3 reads TGTGCCAGCAGTGGGGACAGCTCCCAAGAGACCCAGTACTTC. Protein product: CASSGDSSQETQYF.

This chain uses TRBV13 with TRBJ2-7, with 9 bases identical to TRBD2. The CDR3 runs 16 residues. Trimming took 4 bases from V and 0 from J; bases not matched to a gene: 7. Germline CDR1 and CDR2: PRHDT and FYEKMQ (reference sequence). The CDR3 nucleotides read TGTGCCAGCAGCTCCCTCTCAGCGGGGGGCTCCTACGAGCAGTACTTC. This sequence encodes CASSSLSAGGSYEQYF.

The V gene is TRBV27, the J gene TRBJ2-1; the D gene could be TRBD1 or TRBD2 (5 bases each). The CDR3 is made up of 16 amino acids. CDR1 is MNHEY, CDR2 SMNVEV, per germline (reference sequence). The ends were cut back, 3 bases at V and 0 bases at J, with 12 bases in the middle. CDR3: CASSLGRPSSYNEQFF. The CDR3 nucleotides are TGTGCCAGCAGTTTGGGACGGCCCAGCTCCTACAATGAGCAGTTCTTC.

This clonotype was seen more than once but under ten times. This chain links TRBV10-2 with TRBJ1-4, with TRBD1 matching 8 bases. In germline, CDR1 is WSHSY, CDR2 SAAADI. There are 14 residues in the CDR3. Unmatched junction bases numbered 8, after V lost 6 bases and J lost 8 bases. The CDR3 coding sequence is TGCGCCAGCAGGGGACAGGCCCGTGGGGAAAAACTGTTTTTT. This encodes CASRGQARGEKLFF.

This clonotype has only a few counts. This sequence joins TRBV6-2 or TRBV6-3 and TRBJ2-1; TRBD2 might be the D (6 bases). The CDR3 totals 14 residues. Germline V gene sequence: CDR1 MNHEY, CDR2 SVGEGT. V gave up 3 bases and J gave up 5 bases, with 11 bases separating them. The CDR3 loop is CASSYGLANNEQFF. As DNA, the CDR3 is TGTGCCAGCAGTTATGGGCTAGCGAACAATGAGCAGTTCTTC.

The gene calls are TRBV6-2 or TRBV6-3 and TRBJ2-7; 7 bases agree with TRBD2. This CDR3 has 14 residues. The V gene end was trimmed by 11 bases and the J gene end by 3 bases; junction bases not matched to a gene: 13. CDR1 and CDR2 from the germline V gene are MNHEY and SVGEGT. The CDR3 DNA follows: TGTGCCGGGAGATCGAGCGGGGTCAACTACGAGCAGTACTTC. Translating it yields CAGRSSGVNYEQYF.

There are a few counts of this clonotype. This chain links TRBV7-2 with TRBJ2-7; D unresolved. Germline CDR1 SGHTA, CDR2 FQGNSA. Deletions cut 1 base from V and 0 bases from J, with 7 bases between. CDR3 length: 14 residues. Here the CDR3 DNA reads TGTGCCAGCAGCTTAGGCCCCTACTCCTACGAGCAGTACTTC. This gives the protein CASSLGPYSYEQYF.

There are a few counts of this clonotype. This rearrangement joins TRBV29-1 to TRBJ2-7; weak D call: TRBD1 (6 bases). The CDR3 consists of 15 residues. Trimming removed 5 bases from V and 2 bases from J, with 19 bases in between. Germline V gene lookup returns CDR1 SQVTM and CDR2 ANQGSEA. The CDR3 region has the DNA TGCAGCGTTCAAGGTGCGGAGACAGGCACCTACGAGCAGTACTTC. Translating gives CSVQGAETGTYEQYF.

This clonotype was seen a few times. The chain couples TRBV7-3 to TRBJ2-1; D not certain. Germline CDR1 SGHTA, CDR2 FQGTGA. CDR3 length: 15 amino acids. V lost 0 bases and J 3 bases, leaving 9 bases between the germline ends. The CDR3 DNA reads TGTGCCAGCAGCTTAACGTTTCCGGACTACAATGAGCAGTTCTTC. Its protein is CASSLTFPDYNEQFF.

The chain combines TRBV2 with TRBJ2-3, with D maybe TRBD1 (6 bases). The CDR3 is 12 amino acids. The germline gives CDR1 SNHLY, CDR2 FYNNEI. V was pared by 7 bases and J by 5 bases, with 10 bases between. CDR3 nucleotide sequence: TGTGCCAGCAAGGGGGATGGAGATACGCAGTATTTT. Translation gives CASKGDGDTQYF.

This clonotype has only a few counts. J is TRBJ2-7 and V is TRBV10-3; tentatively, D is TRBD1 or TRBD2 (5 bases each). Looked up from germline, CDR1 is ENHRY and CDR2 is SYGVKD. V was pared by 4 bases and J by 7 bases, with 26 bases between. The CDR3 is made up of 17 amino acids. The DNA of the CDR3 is TGTGCCATCAGTGGGTCCATAGGATTAGGTAAAGGGGAGGAGCAGTACTTC. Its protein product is CAISGSIGLGKGEEQYF.

The CDR3 DNA sequence: TGTGCCAGACGACGGGACAGAGGCTCCTACAATGAGCAGTTCTTC. It yields the protein CARRRDRGSYNEQFF. The J gene is TRBJ2-1, the V gene TRBV5-6, with 7 bases that match TRBD1. Germline-derived CDR1 and CDR2 are SGHDT and YYEEEE. The junction had 8 bases not matched to a gene; V was cut back by 8 bases and J by 0 bases. The CDR3 totals 15 residues.

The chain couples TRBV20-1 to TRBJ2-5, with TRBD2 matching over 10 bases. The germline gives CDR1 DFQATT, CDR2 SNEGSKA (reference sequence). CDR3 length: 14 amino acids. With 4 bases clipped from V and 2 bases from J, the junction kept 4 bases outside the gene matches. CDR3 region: CSANKRGGQETQYF. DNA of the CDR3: TGCAGTGCTAACAAGCGGGGGGGGCAAGAGACCCAGTACTTC.

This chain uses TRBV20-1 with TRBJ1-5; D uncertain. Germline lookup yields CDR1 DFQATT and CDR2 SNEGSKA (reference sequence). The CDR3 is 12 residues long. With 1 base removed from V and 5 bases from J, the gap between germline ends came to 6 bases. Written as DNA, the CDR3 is TGCAGTGCTAGAGGGAAGGATCAGCCCCAGCATTTT. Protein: CSARGKDQPQHF.

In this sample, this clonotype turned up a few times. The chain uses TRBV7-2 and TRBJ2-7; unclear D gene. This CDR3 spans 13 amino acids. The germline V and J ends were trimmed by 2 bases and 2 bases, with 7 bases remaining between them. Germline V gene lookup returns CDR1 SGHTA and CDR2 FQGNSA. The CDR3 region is CASSLNVAYEQYF. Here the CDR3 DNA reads TGTGCCAGCAGCTTAAACGTGGCCTACGAGCAGTACTTC.

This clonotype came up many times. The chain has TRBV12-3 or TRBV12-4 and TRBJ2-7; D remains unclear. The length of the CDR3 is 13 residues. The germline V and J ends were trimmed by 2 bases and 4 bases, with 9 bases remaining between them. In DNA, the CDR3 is TGTGCCAGCAGTTTAAACGGACGGTACGAGCAGTACTTC. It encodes CASSLNGRYEQYF.

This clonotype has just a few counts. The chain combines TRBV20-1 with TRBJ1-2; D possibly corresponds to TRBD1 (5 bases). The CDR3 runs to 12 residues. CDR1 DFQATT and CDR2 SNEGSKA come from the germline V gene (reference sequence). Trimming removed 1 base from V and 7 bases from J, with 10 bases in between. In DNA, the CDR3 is TGCAGTGCTAGAGGGGGAGGGGTTGGCTACACCTTC. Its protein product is CSARGGGVGYTF.

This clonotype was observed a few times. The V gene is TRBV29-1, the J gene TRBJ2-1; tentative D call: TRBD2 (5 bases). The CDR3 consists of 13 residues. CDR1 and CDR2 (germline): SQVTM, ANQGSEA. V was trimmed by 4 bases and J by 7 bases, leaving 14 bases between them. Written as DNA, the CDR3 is TGCAGCGTTGCCCCAGCGGTTGGGAATGAGCAGTTCTTC. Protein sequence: CSVAPAVGNEQFF.

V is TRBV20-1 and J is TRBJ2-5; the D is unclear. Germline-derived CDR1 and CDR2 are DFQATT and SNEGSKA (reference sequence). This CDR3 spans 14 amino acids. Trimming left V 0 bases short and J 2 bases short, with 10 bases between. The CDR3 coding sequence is TGCAGTGCTAGAGACCCCGTTGGGCAAGAGACCCAGTACTTC. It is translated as CSARDPVGQETQYF.